Listed below are T cell receptor beta chains from one sample, sequenced in a study of blood T cell repertoires in COVID-19. Sequencing used immunoSEQ multiplex PCR; TCRdb keeps in-frame clones, though not all of them. Of 72,000 or so clones listed, approximately 85% are singletons. Sequencing was performed on peripheral blood. These receptor sequences come from an elderly woman with active or convalescent COVID-19. Both conserved end residues are part of each CDR3. D genes are given only for firm matches. Part of the rows lack a size; the others show once, few, many or a class for expanded clones.

D: TRBD1; size: .; J: TRBJ1-5; V: TRBV6-2/TRBV6-3; CDR3: CASSYSYTGADGTQHF; DNA: TGTGCCAGCAGTTACTCGTACACAGGGGCCGACGGTACCCAGCATTTT
D: .; size: .; J: TRBJ1-2; V: TRBV6-5; CDR3: CASSYSRGGNYGYTF; DNA: TGTGCCAGCAGTTACTCCCGGGGAGGGAACTATGGCTACACCTTC
D: TRBD1; size: .; J: TRBJ1-4; V: TRBV5-1; CDR3: CASSLTGAVNEKLFF; DNA: TGCGCCAGCAGCTTAACAGGGGCAGTTAATGAAAAACTGTTTTTT
D: .; size: .; J: TRBJ2-7; V: TRBV10-3; CDR3: CAISESTGRTYEQYF; DNA: TGTGCCATCAGTGAGTCTACAGGGAGAACCTACGAGCAGTACTTC
D: .; size: once; J: TRBJ1-5; V: TRBV7-9; CDR3: CASSLEGGPQHF; DNA: TGTGCCAGCAGCTTAGAAGGGGGGCCCCAGCATTTT
D: .; size: once; J: TRBJ1-6; V: TRBV7-3; CDR3: CASSFSAGGSPLHF; DNA: TGTGCCAGCAGCTTCAGTGCCGGAGGTTCACCCCTCCACTTT
D: TRBD1; size: .; J: TRBJ1-6; V: TRBV6-2/TRBV6-3; CDR3: CASSTGTDFSPLHF; DNA: TGTGCCAGCAGTACCGGGACAGATTTTTCACCCCTCCACTTT
D: .; size: few; J: TRBJ1-2; V: TRBV28; CDR3: CASRPGMGANYGYTF; DNA: TGTGCCAGCAGACCGGGTATGGGGGCGAACTATGGCTACACCTTC
D: TRBD2; size: .; J: TRBJ2-5; V: TRBV7-6; CDR3: CASSPLGRGGETQYF; DNA: TGTGCCAGCAGCCCCCTGGGGCGGGGGGGCGAGACCCAGTACTTC
D: .; size: .; J: TRBJ2-5; V: TRBV6-5; CDR3: CASSYLGGGGTQYF; DNA: TGTGCCAGCAGTTATTTGGGGGGGGGCGGGACCCAGTACTTC
D: .; size: .; J: TRBJ1-4; V: TRBV10-3; CDR3: CAISESTTGTNEKLFF; DNA: TGTGCCATCAGTGAGTCGACCACCGGGACTAATGAAAAACTGTTTTTT
D: .; size: few; J: TRBJ1-2; V: TRBV5-4; CDR3: CASGPGGIYGYTF; DNA: TGTGCCAGCGGCCCTGGGGGGATCTATGGCTACACCTTC
D: .; size: .; J: TRBJ2-5; V: TRBV11-2; CDR3: CASRPKGGVSETQYF; DNA: TGTGCCAGCAGACCGAAGGGGGGGGTTTCGGAGACCCAGTACTTC
D: .; size: .; J: TRBJ1-2; V: TRBV2; CDR3: CASSEGVAGTQWGYTF; DNA: TGTGCCAGCAGTGAAGGGGTGGCGGGAACACAATGGGGCTACACCTTC
D: .; size: .; J: TRBJ2-3; V: TRBV7-2; CDR3: CASSFDRGTPDTQYF; DNA: TGTGCCAGCAGCTTTGATCGGGGGACCCCAGATACGCAGTATTTT
D: TRBD1; size: .; J: TRBJ2-7; V: TRBV4-3; CDR3: CASSPLTPGTGGEQYF; DNA: TGCGCCAGCAGCCCCCTCACCCCCGGGACAGGGGGCGAGCAGTACTTC
D: .; size: .; J: TRBJ2-2; V: TRBV5-6; CDR3: CASSSDWNTGELFF; DNA: TGTGCCAGCAGCTCCGACTGGAACACCGGGGAGCTGTTTTTT
D: TRBD2; size: .; J: TRBJ2-7; V: TRBV18; CDR3: CASSPLAGGHNEQYF; DNA: TGTGCCAGCTCACCGCTAGCGGGGGGGCATAACGAGCAGTACTTC
D: .; size: .; J: TRBJ1-1; V: TRBV9; CDR3: CASSVSRDTEAFF; DNA: TGTGCCAGCAGCGTCTCCAGGGACACTGAAGCTTTCTTT
D: .; size: .; J: TRBJ1-2; V: TRBV30; CDR3: CAWSSRAAYGYTF; DNA: TGTGCCTGGAGTTCCAGGGCCGCCTATGGCTACACCTTC
D: TRBD1; size: .; J: TRBJ2-3; V: TRBV7-3; CDR3: CASSAHRGQSTDTQYF; DNA: TGTGCCAGCAGCGCCCACAGGGGACAGAGCACAGATACGCAGTATTTT
D: .; size: .; J: TRBJ2-7; V: TRBV21-1; CDR3: CASSNPGSNYEQYF; DNA: TGTGCCAGCAGCAATCCGGGGTCCAACTACGAGCAGTACTTC
D: TRBD1; size: .; J: TRBJ1-2; V: TRBV30; CDR3: CAWSPRTGTRPYYGYTF; DNA: TGTGCCTGGAGTCCCAGGACAGGGACCCGTCCTTACTATGGCTACACCTTC
D: TRBD2; size: few; J: TRBJ2-2; V: TRBV7-9; CDR3: CASSLEVGGSPKGTGELFF; DNA: TGTGCCAGCAGCTTAGAAGTCGGGGGGTCACCTAAAGGGACCGGGGAGCTGTTTTTT
D: TRBD1; size: once; J: TRBJ2-3; V: TRBV20-1; CDR3: CSASRRGPSDTQYF; DNA: TGCAGTGCTAGTCGAAGGGGGCCTTCAGATACGCAGTATTTT
D: .; size: .; J: TRBJ1-6; V: TRBV7-2; CDR3: CASSLRDNEGSYNSPLHF; DNA: TGTGCCAGCAGCTTAAGAGACAATGAAGGCTCCTATAATTCACCCCTCCACTTT
D: .; size: .; J: TRBJ1-3; V: TRBV11-2; CDR3: CASSLDKGARGNTIYF; DNA: TGTGCCAGCAGCTTAGATAAAGGGGCGCGGGGAAACACCATATATTTT
D: .; size: .; J: TRBJ2-2; V: TRBV13; CDR3: CASTLGRGQGTGELFF; DNA: TGTGCCAGCACCTTGGGGCGGGGTCAGGGCACCGGGGAGCTGTTTTTT